This TCR beta chain appears in the sequencing data of a study of CD8+ T cells in alopecia areata. Across the study: After 6 to 18 months of tofacitinib, follow-up continued 6 months off drug. Regarding the study as a whole: Lesional scalp, notably in alopecia totalis/universalis, had clonality above that of normal scalp. Between patients, shared TCR sequences were less clear than in mice. This was possibly due in part to HLA diversity in the patient population.

This CDR3 is 16 amino acids long. CDR1 is SGHRS, CDR2 YFSETQ, per germline. The ends were cut back, 0 bases at V and 1 base at J, with 12 bases in the middle. Extracted RNA was reverse transcribed into cDNA, the sequencing template. Assay: immunoSEQ multiplex PCR; the TCRdb copy retains only in-frame clones and omits some. The sample includes about 150,000 clones, 40% to 60% of them seen just once. As regards this clone: Its target is unknown.

In alopecia areata patients, both lesional scalp punch biopsies and peripheral blood were collected. Source: CD8+ T cells sorted from blood, taken at week 0. This receptor was taken from a human donor with alopecia areata. The chain has TRBV5-1 and TRBJ2-3; D gene uncertain. CDR3 bases: TGCGCCAGCAGCTTGGACGGAGAGTTTGGCACAGATACGCAGTATTTT. This translates into CASSLDGEFGTDTQYF.